These 27 T cell receptor beta chains were sequenced from one sample in a study of blood T cell repertoires in COVID-19. Only in-frame clones appear in the TCRdb table, and some are missing; sequencing was by immunoSEQ multiplex PCR. The repertoire holds about 130,000 clones, with approximately 78% as singletons. Source material: peripheral blood. These receptors were taken from a man between 60 and 75 years old who had recovered from COVID-19.

The J gene is TRBJ2-1, the V gene TRBV7-9; D remains ambiguous. Germline assignment: CDR1 SEHNR and CDR2 FQNEAQ (reference sequence). This CDR3 is built from 13 residues. V was pared by 1 base and J by 6 bases, with 7 bases between. The CDR3 spells CASSLEEVNEQFF. The CDR3 region has the DNA TGTGCCAGCAGCTTAGAAGAGGTCAATGAGCAGTTCTTC.

Only a few counts were recorded for this clone. The V call is TRBV7-8, the J call TRBJ2-1, with 9 bases that match TRBD2. Germline CDR1 SGHVS, CDR2 FQNEAQ. CDR3 length: 14 amino acids. Losses at the gene ends were 1 base for V and 6 bases for J; bases not matched to a gene: 1. The CDR3 bases are TGTGCCAGCAGCTTAGTTAGCGGGAGCAATGAGCAGTTCTTC. Amino acids: CASSLVSGSNEQFF.

This clone was counted a single time. CDR3 residues: CASSRGPTEAFF. The CDR3, as DNA: TGTGCCAGCAGCCGAGGGCCCACTGAAGCTTTCTTT. This chain uses TRBV5-6 with TRBJ1-1; D unresolved. V was cut by 4 bases and J by 4 bases, with 8 bases left in between. This CDR3 has 12 amino acids. Per the germline V gene, CDR1 is SGHDT and CDR2 is YYEEEE.

The chain employs TRBV28 and TRBJ1-5, with D perhaps TRBD1 (5 bases). Between the trimmed V and J ends, which lost 3 bases and 2 bases, there was a span of 17 bases. This CDR3 is built from 17 residues. Per the germline V gene, CDR1 is MDHEN and CDR2 is SYDVKM. The chain's CDR3 is CASSLRTLIVGNQPQHF. In DNA, the CDR3 is TGTGCCAGCAGTTTGAGGACATTGATCGTGGGCAATCAGCCCCAGCATTTT.

The V gene is TRBV3-1 (or the pseudogene TRBV3-2), the J gene TRBJ2-3, with 8 bases fitting TRBD1. Germline assignment: CDR1 LGHDT and CDR2 YNNKEL (reference sequence). Germline trimming cut 5 bases from V and 3 bases from J; bases unmatched to any gene: 7. The CDR3 spans 15 residues. The CDR3 loop reads CASSFRQGRTDTQYF. For the CDR3, the DNA is TGTGCCAGCAGCTTTAGACAGGGGAGGACAGATACGCAGTATTTT.

The chain uses TRBV6-2 or TRBV6-3 and TRBJ1-3; D remains ambiguous. Trimming removed 1 base at V and 4 bases at J, with 5 bases between. The CDR3 runs to 13 residues. CDR1 MNHEY and CDR2 SVGEGT come from the germline V gene. In DNA, the CDR3 is TGTGCCAGCAGTTACTTCAGAGGAAACACCATATATTTT. It codes for CASSYFRGNTIYF.

V and J are TRBV7-9 and TRBJ2-1; possibly TRBD2 for D (5 bases). Trimming removed 11 bases from V and 2 bases from J, with 16 bases in between. CDR1 and CDR2 (germline): SEHNR, FQNEAQ (reference sequence). This CDR3 is 14 amino acids long. The DNA for the CDR3 is TGTGCCCATTCAGGCGGAGGCACCTACAATGAGCAGTTCTTC. This encodes CAHSGGGTYNEQFF.

The rearrangement joins TRBV18 to TRBJ1-5, with D hard to call. The V gene's germline CDR1 is KGHSH and CDR2 LQKENI. CDR3 length equals 16 residues. The germline V and J ends were trimmed by 1 base and 0 bases, with 10 bases remaining between them. The CDR3 DNA reads TGTGCCAGCTCACCACGTAGGGCGGGTAGCAATCAGCCCCAGCATTTT. Residues: CASSPRRAGSNQPQHF.

The chain carries TRBV6-5 and TRBJ1-1; TRBD1 aligns across 9 bases. CDR1 MNHEY and CDR2 SVGAGI come from the germline V gene. V lost 8 bases, J lost 5 bases, and 12 bases stayed unmatched. The CDR3 is 15 amino acids. CDR3 in DNA: TGTGCCAGCCATCCGCGACAGGGGGGAGGTACTGAAGCTTTCTTT. Translated, it gives CASHPRQGGGTEAFF.

The rearrangement joins TRBV28 to TRBJ2-1; tentatively, D is TRBD2 (6 bases). Germline values: CDR1 MDHEN, CDR2 SYDVKM. Trimming took off 6 bases at V and 7 bases at J, with 16 bases between the two ends. The CDR3 is made up of 14 amino acids. CDR3 sequence: CASRGGRGRNEQFF. The CDR3 bases are TGTGCCAGCAGGGGGGGAAGGGGCAGGAATGAGCAGTTCTTC.

This rearrangement joins TRBV6-2 or TRBV6-3 to TRBJ2-4; 8 nucleotides line up with TRBD1. In germline, CDR1 is MNHEY, CDR2 SVGEGT. The CDR3 sequence is 14 residues long. The V and J ends lost 0 bases and 7 bases, in that order; junction bases with no gene match: 2. CDR3 nucleotide sequence: TGTGCCAGCAGTTACTCCGGACAGGGCAACATTCAGTACTTC. Protein product: CASSYSGQGNIQYF.

The rearrangement links TRBV3-1 (or the pseudogene TRBV3-2) to TRBJ2-3; 11 nucleotides align to TRBD2. Germline V CDR1 and CDR2: LGHDT, YNNKEL (reference sequence). V dropped 1 base and J dropped 2; count of bases not matched to a gene: 2. The CDR3 contains 16 residues. The CDR3 protein is CASSQASGGNTDTQYF. The CDR3 DNA sequence: TGTGCCAGCAGCCAAGCTAGCGGGGGGAACACAGATACGCAGTATTTT.

The CDR3 DNA reads TGTGCCATCAGTGAGTCGAGAACAACAGAGAACACTGAAGCTTTCTTT. It translates to CAISESRTTENTEAFF. The chain is built from TRBV10-3 and TRBJ1-1, with D uncertain. The V gene lost 0 bases and the J gene lost 1 base, with 12 bases spanning the gap. The CDR3 extends over 16 amino acids. Germline assignment: CDR1 ENHRY and CDR2 SYGVKD.

This chain links TRBV9 with TRBJ1-3, with D maybe TRBD1 (5 bases). The germline V gene has CDR1 SGDLS and CDR2 YYNGEE. Trimming stripped 3 bases from V and 8 bases from J, with 18 bases between. The CDR3 has 15 amino acids. CDR3 residues: CASSGGTPGRDTIYF. The CDR3 DNA reads TGTGCCAGCAGCGGCGGGACTCCGGGGCGAGACACCATATATTTT. Together with reference TRBV9 and TRBJ1-3, the CDR3 gives the full variable domain: DSGVTQTPKHLITATGQRVTLRCSPRSGDLSVYWYQQSLDQGLQFLIQYYNGEERAKGNILERFSAQQFPDLHSELNLSSLELGDSALYFCASSGGTPGRDTIYFGEGSWLTVV.

This clone was detected only once. The gene calls are TRBV7-9 and TRBJ2-7, with a possible D match to TRBD1 (5 bases). The CDR3 covers 14 residues. Between the trimmed V and J ends, which lost 5 bases and 3 bases, there was a span of 14 bases. Germline V gene data show CDR1 as SEHNR and CDR2 as FQNEAQ (reference sequence). CDR3 in DNA: TGTGCCAGCAGCCCCCGACAGATCTACTACGAGCAGTACTTC. Translation: CASSPRQIYYEQYF.

The rearrangement joins TRBV30 to TRBJ1-4; D not certain. CDR1 is GTSNPN, CDR2 SVGIG, per germline (reference sequence). With 6 bases removed from V and 5 bases from J, the gap between germline ends came to 16 bases. The CDR3 has 14 amino acids. Here the CDR3 reads CACQPGGWNEKLFF. In DNA form, the CDR3 reads TGTGCCTGCCAACCGGGAGGGTGGAATGAAAAACTGTTTTTT. The variable domain in full, with the rest retrieved from reference TRBV30 and TRBJ1-4, is SQTIHQWPATLVQPVGSPLSLECTVEGTSNPNLYWYRQAAGRGLQLLFYSVGIGQISSEVPQNLSASRPQDRQFILSSKKLLLSDSGFYLCACQPGGWNEKLFFGSGTQLSVL.

V is TRBV9 and J is TRBJ2-5, with unresolved D. The CDR3 runs 13 residues. The germline V and J ends were trimmed by 4 bases and 0 bases, with 7 bases remaining between them. In germline, CDR1 is SGDLS, CDR2 YYNGEE. CDR3 nucleotide sequence: TGTGCCAGCAGCTCCGGGTACCAAGAGACCCAGTACTTC. Its protein is CASSSGYQETQYF.

The chain is built from TRBV5-1 and TRBJ2-3; D is perhaps TRBD1 (6 bases). Trimming removed 6 bases from V and 3 bases from J, with 17 bases in between. Germline-derived CDR1 and CDR2 are SGHRS and YFSETQ. The CDR3 spans 15 residues. CDR3 amino acids: CASTHGTRTTDTQYF. The CDR3 DNA follows: TGCGCCAGCACCCACGGGACAAGGACTACAGATACGCAGTATTTT. Complete variable domain (other parts from reference TRBV5-1 and TRBJ2-3): KAGVTQTPRYLIKTRGQQVTLSCSPISGHRSVSWYQQTPGQGLQFLFEYFSETQRNKGNFPGRFSGRQFSNSRSEMNVSTLELGDSALYLCASTHGTRTTDTQYFGPGTRLTVL.

This chain links TRBV5-8 with TRBJ2-1; the match to TRBD2 covers 7 bases. V lost 4 bases and J lost 15; bases outside the gene matches: 7. The germline V gene has CDR1 SGHTS and CDR2 YDEGEE. The CDR3 covers 11 residues. DNA of the CDR3: TGTGCCAGCAGCCGGGACTATCCCACGTTCTTC. Amino acids: CASSRDYPTFF. The variable domain in full, completed from reference TRBV5-8 and TRBJ2-1, reads EAGVTQSPTHLIKTRGQQATLRCSPISGHTSVYWYQQALGLGLQFLLWYDEGEERNRGNFPPRFSGRQFPNYSSELNVNALELEDSALYLCASSRDYPTFFGPGTRLTVL.

The chain has TRBV28 and TRBJ1-6, with 8 bases matching TRBD1. The CDR3 totals 14 residues. Germline CDR1 and CDR2: MDHEN and SYDVKM. Trimming at V came to 6 bases and at J to 6 bases, leaving 4 bases not matched to a gene. The CDR3 is CASRTGGFNSPLHF. The DNA for the CDR3 is TGTGCCAGCAGAACAGGGGGTTTTAATTCACCCCTCCACTTT.

The V call is TRBV10-3, the J call TRBJ2-7; D may be TRBD2 (5 bases). The V end was cut by 0 bases, the J end by 2 bases, with 11 bases between. The CDR3 length is 15 residues. Germline V gene data show CDR1 as ENHRY and CDR2 as SYGVKD. CDR3 residues: CAISESGLNAYEQYF. The CDR3 DNA follows: TGTGCCATCAGTGAGTCAGGACTGAATGCCTACGAGCAGTACTTC.

This clone was counted only a few times. The V and J genes are TRBV9 and TRBJ2-5, with unresolved D. Looked up from germline, CDR1 is SGDLS and CDR2 is YYNGEE. V was shortened by 1 base and J by 4 bases, with 20 bases between the two germline ends. This CDR3 has 17 residues. The CDR3 spells CASSVKPSPSGRETQYF. In DNA, the CDR3 is TGTGCCAGCAGCGTAAAGCCCAGCCCTAGTGGTCGAGAGACCCAGTACTTC.

V usage is TRBV19 and J usage is TRBJ2-3; D ambiguous. Germline V lookup: CDR1 LNHDA, CDR2 SQIVND (reference sequence). CDR3 length: 16 residues. V lost 3 bases, J lost 1 base, and 14 bases lay in between. CDR3: CASSIVGARRTDTQYF. The CDR3 nucleotides read TGTGCCAGTAGTATTGTGGGTGCTAGACGCACAGATACGCAGTATTTT.

This clone was observed a handful of times. The rearrangement joins TRBV10-3 to TRBJ1-3, with 8 nucleotides matching TRBD1. The CDR3 has 16 residues. Germline CDR1 is ENHRY and CDR2 is SYGVKD. V shed 9 bases, J shed 1 base, and the junction held 11 bases outside the gene matches. The CDR3 nucleotides are TGTGCCATTAGAGGACAGGGAACGGGGTCTGGAAACACCATATATTTT. Protein: CAIRGQGTGSGNTIYF.

This clone has a count of ten or more. This chain joins TRBV5-1 and TRBJ2-3, with TRBD2 identical over 9 bases. Trimming removed 0 bases from V and 2 bases from J; junction bases left unmatched: 7. CDR1 SGHRS and CDR2 YFSETQ come from the germline V gene. The CDR3 loop spans 17 amino acids. CDR3 region: CASSLVRLAGPTDTQYF. The DNA for the CDR3 is TGCGCCAGCAGCTTGGTGCGGCTAGCGGGACCCACAGATACGCAGTATTTT.

This chain uses TRBV6-6 with TRBJ1-1; 9 nucleotides line up with TRBD1. Germline values: CDR1 MNHNY, CDR2 SVGAGI (reference sequence). Losses at the gene ends were 10 bases for V and 8 bases for J; bases not matched to a gene: 5. The CDR3 runs 11 residues. The CDR3 region is CATLDRGEAFF. CDR3 nucleotide sequence: TGTGCCACCTTAGACAGGGGGGAAGCTTTCTTT.

The chain combines TRBV28 with TRBJ1-2, with TRBD1 matching over 8 bases. Germline loops: CDR1 MDHEN, CDR2 SYDVKM. V was clipped by 2 bases and J by 5 bases; unmatched bases: 1. CDR3 size: 13 residues. CDR3 sequence reads: CASSLDRGYGYTF. CDR3 DNA sequence: TGTGCCAGCAGTTTAGACAGGGGATATGGCTACACCTTC.